This T cell receptor beta chain was observed in a study of shared clonotypes between healthy human individuals. Across the study: Three plates each covered CD4 naive and memory; CD8 naive two, CD8 memory one.

Points on this clone: Antigen specificity is unknown.

The naive CD8 fraction comprised CD45RO-negative cells positively selected for CCR7 and excluded terminally differentiated effector memory CD45RA+ cells. The study's findings and limits: Only a few donors were included, so the genetic and exposure-history diversity represented was limited. Rarefaction gave evidence that sorted-subset sequencing remained incomplete despite large depth.

Sequencing used immunoSEQ multiplex PCR; TCRdb keeps in-frame clones, though not all of them. The sample has around 2,000,000 clones, approximately 95% seen once. Per the germline V gene, CDR1 is SGDLS and CDR2 is YYNGEE. The CDR3 totals 13 residues. V dropped 3 bases and J dropped 14; count of bases not matched to a gene: 9. This TCR was recovered from a man aged 18 to 35 in good health. Sample: naive CD8+ T cells sorted from blood. The V call is TRBV9, the J call TRBJ2-1; 9 bases agree with TRBD1. The CDR3 reads CASSAGTGQGEFF. Written as DNA, the CDR3 is TGTGCCAGCAGCGCCGGGACGGGACAGGGAGAGTTCTTC.